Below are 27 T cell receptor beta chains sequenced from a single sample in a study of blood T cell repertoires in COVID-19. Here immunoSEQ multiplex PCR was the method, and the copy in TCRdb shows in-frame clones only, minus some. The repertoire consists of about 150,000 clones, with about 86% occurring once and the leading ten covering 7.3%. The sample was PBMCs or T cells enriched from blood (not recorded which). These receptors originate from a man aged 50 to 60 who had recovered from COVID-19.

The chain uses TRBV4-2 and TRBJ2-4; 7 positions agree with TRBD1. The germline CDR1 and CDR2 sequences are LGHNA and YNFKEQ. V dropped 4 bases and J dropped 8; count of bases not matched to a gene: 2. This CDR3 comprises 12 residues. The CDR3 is CASSPGGDIQYF. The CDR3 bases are TGTGCCAGCAGCCCAGGGGGAGACATTCAGTACTTC.

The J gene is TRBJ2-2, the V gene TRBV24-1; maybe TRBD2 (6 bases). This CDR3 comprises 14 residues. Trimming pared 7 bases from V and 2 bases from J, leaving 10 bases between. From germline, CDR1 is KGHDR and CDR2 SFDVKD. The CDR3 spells CATRGSGNTGELFF. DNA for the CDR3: TGTGCCACCAGAGGTAGCGGAAACACCGGGGAGCTGTTTTTT.

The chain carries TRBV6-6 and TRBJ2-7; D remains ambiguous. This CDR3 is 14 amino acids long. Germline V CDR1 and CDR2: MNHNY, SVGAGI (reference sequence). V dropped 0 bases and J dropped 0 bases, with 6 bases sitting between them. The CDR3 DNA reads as TGTGCCAGCAGTTACTCTCCTAGCTCCTACGAGCAGTACTTC. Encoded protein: CASSYSPSSYEQYF.

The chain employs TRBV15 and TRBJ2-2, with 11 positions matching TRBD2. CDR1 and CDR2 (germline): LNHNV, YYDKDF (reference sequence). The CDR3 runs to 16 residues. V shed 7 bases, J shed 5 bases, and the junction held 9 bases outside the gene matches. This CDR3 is CATKTSGAPRTGELFF. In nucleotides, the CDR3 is TGTGCCACCAAGACTAGCGGGGCTCCGAGAACCGGGGAGCTGTTTTTT.

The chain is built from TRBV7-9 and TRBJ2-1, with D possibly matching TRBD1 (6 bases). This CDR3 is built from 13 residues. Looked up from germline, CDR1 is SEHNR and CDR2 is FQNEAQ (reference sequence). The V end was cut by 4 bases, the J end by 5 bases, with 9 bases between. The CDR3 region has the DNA TGTGCCAGCAGCTACAGGACAGACAATGAGCAGTTCTTC. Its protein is CASSYRTDNEQFF.

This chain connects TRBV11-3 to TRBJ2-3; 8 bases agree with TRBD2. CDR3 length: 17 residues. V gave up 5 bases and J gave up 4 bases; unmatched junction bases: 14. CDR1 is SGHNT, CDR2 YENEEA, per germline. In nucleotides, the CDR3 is TGTGCCAGCAGCCGCGGGGGGCCCGGGTCTTTAGCAGATACGCAGTATTTT. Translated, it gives CASSRGGPGSLADTQYF.

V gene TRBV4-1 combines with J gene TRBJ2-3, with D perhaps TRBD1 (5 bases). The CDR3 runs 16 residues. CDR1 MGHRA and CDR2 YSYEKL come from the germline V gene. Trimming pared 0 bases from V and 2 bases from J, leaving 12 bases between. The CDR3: CASSQDRADHTDTQYF. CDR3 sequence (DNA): TGCGCCAGCAGCCAAGACAGGGCCGACCACACAGATACGCAGTATTTT.

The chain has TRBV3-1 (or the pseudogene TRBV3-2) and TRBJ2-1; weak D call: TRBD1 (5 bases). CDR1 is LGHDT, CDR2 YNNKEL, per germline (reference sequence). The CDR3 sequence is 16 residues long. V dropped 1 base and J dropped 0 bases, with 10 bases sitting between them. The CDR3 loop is CASSQAQGLSYNEQFF. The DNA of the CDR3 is TGTGCCAGCAGCCAAGCCCAGGGCCTCTCCTACAATGAGCAGTTCTTC.

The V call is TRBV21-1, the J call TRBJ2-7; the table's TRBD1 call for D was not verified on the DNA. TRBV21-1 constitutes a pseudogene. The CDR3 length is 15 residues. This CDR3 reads CASSIRDRSSYEQYF. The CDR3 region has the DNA TGTGCCAGCAGCATACGGGACAGGAGCTCCTACGAGCAGTACTTC.

This CDR3 is CASSSRGTPDTQYF. DNA for the CDR3: TGTGCCAGTAGTAGCCGGGGGACCCCAGATACGCAGTATTTT. V and J are TRBV19 and TRBJ2-3, with a tentative D call TRBD2 (6 bases). The CDR3 has 14 residues. The V and J ends lost 4 bases and 4 bases respectively, with 12 bases between them. Germline lookup yields CDR1 LNHDA and CDR2 SQIVND (reference sequence).

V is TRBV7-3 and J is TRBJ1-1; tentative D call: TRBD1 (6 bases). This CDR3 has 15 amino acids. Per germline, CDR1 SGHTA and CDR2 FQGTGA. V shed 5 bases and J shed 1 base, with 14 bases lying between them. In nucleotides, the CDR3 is TGTGCCAGCAGCCAGGGGCCTCTTAGGAACACTGAAGCTTTCTTT. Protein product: CASSQGPLRNTEAFF.

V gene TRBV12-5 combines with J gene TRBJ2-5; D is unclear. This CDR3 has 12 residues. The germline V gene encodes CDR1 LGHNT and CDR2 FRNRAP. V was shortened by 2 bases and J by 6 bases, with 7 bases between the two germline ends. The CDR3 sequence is CASGLPTQTQYF. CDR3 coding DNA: TGTGCTAGTGGTTTGCCTACCCAGACCCAGTACTTC.

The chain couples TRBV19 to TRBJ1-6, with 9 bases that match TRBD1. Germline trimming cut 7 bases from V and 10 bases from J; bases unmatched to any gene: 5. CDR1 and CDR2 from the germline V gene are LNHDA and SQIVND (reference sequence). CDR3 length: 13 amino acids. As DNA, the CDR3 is TGTGCCAGTAACAGGGGGCCTCGATCACCCCTCCACTTT. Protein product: CASNRGPRSPLHF.

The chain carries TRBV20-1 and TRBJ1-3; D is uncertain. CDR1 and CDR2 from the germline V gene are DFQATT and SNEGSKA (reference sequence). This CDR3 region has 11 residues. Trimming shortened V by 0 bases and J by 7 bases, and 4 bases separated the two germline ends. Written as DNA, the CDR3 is TGCAGTGCTAGAGATCCGAACACCATATATTTT. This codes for CSARDPNTIYF.

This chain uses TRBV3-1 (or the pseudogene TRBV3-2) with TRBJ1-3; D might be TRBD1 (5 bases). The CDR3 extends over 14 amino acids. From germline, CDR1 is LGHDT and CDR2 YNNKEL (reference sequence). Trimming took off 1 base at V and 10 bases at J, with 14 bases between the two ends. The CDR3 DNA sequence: TGTGCCAGCAGCCAAGCGGGGGGAAAGGGTACCATATATTTT. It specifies CASSQAGGKGTIYF.

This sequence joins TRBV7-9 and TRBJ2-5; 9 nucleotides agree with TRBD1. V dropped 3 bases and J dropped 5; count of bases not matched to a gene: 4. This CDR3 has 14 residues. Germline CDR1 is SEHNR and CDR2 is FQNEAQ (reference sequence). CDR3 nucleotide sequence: TGTGCCAGCAGCTTCGGACAGGGGTGGGAGACCCAGTACTTC. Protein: CASSFGQGWETQYF.

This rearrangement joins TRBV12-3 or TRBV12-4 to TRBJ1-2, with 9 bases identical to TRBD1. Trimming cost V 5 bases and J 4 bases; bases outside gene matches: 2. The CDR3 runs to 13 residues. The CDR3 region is CASSQDRGYGYTF. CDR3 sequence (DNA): TGTGCCAGCAGTCAGGACAGGGGCTATGGCTACACCTTC.

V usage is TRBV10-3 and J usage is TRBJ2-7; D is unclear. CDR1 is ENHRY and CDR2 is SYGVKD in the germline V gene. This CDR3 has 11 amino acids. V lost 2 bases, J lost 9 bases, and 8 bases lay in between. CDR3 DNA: TGTGCCATCAGTGAGGGCCTAGGGCAGTACTTC. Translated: CAISEGLGQYF.

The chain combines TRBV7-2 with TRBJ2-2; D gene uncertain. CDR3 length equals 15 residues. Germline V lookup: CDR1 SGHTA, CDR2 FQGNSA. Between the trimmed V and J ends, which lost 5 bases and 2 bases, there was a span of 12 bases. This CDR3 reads CASSRRRLNTGELFF. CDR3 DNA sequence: TGTGCCAGCAGCCGCAGGCGATTAAACACCGGGGAGCTGTTTTTT.

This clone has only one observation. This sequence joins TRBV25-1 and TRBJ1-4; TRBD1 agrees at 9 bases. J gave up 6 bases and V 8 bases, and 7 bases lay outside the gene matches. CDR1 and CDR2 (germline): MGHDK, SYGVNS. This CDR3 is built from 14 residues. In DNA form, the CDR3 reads TGTGCCAGCTTAGCCGGGACAGGGTATGAAAAACTGTTTTTT. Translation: CASLAGTGYEKLFF.

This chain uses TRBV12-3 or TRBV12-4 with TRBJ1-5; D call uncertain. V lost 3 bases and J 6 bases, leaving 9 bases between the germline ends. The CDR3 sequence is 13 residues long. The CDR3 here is CASSLGNGQPQHF. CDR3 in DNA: TGTGCCAGCAGTTTGGGCAACGGTCAGCCCCAGCATTTT.

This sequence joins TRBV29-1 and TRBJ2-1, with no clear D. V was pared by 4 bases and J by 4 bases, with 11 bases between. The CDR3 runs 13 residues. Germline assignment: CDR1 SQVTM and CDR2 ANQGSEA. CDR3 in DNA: TGCAGCGTTGTACTACCCGCTTACAATGAGCAGTTCTTC. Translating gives CSVVLPAYNEQFF.

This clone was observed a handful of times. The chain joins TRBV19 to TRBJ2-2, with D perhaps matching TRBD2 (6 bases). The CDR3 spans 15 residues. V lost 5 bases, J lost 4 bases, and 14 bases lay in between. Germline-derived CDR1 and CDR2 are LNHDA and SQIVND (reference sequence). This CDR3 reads CASSLGLPSTGELFF. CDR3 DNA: TGTGCCAGTAGTCTGGGACTTCCCAGCACCGGGGAGCTGTTTTTT. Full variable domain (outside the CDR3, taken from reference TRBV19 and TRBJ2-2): DGGITQSPKYLFRKEGQNVTLSCEQNLNHDAMYWYRQDPGQGLRLIYYSQIVNDFQKGDIAEGYSVSREKKESFPLTVTSAQKNPTAFYLCASSLGLPSTGELFFGEGSRLTVL.

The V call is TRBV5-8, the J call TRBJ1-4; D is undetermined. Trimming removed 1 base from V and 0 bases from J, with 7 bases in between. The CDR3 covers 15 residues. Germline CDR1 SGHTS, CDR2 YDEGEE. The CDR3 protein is CASSLTVATNEKLFF. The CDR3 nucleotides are TGTGCCAGCAGCTTGACAGTTGCAACTAATGAAAAACTGTTTTTT.

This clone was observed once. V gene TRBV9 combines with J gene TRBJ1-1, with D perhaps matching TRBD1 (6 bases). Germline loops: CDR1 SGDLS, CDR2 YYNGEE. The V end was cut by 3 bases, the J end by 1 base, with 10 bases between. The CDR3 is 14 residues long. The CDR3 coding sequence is TGTGCCAGCAGCGCCCGGGACACGAACACTGAAGCTTTCTTT. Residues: CASSARDTNTEAFF.

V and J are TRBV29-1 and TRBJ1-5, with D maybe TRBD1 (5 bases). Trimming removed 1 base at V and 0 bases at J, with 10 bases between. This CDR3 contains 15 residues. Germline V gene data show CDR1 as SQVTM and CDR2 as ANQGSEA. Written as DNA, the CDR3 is TGCAGCGTTGAAGCAGGGTTTTATAGCAATCAGCCCCAGCATTTT. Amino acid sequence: CSVEAGFYSNQPQHF. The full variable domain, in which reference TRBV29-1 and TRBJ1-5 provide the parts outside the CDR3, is SAVISQKPSRDICQRGTSLTIQCQVDSQVTMMFWYRQQPGQSLTLIATANQGSEATYESGFVIDKFPISRPNLTFSTLTVSNMSPEDSSIYLCSVEAGFYSNQPQHFGDGTRLSIL.

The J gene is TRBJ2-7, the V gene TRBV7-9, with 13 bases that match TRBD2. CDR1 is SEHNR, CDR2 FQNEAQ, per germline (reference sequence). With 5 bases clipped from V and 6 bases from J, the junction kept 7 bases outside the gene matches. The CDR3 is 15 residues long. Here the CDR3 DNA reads TGTGCCAGCAGCGCCCCAGGACTAGCGGGGGTCGAGCAGTACTTC. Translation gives CASSAPGLAGVEQYF.